This passage covers 6 T cell receptor beta chains from one sample sequenced in a study of blood T cell repertoires in COVID-19. Produced via immunoSEQ multiplex PCR; TCRdb's table is partial and in-frame only. The sample has about 470,000 clones, around 90% seen once. Material for sequencing was PBMCs or T cells enriched from blood (not recorded which). The receptors originated from a woman between 18 and 29 years old who had recovered from COVID-19.

The chain has TRBV7-8 and TRBJ2-1; TRBD2 matches 7 bases. Trimming cost V 4 bases and J 7 bases; bases outside gene matches: 10. The germline gives CDR1 SGHVS, CDR2 FQNEAQ. The CDR3 has 15 amino acids. The CDR3 DNA sequence: TGTGCCAGCAGCTCCCATGGGGGGGTGAGAAATGAGCAGTTCTTC. As protein: CASSSHGGVRNEQFF.

The chain has TRBV19 and TRBJ2-7; a possible D gene is TRBD2 (6 bases). The CDR3 contains 14 residues. V lost 1 base to trimming and J lost 3 bases, with 10 bases between them. The germline V gene has CDR1 LNHDA and CDR2 SQIVND (reference sequence). The chain's CDR3 is CASSIGPGDYEQYF. The CDR3, as DNA: TGTGCCAGTAGTATAGGACCGGGGGACTACGAGCAGTACTTC.

The CDR3 nucleotides read TGTGCCAGCAGTGATCCCGCGTCGGGGGGTGGATCACCCCTCCACTTT. Protein sequence: CASSDPASGGGSPLHF. The V and J genes are TRBV25-1 and TRBJ1-6, with D possibly being TRBD1 (5 bases). Trimming stripped 3 bases from V and 10 bases from J, with 19 bases between. There are 16 residues in the CDR3. CDR1 is MGHDK, CDR2 SYGVNS, per germline.

For the CDR3, the DNA is TGCGCCAGCAGCCAAGATCAAGCAGAGAGGTCTTACGAGCAGTACTTC. Translation gives CASSQDQAERSYEQYF. This chain links TRBV4-1 with TRBJ2-7; no reliable D call. CDR1 and CDR2 (germline): MGHRA, YSYEKL. This CDR3 region has 16 residues. The V and J ends lost 0 bases and 4 bases respectively, with 16 bases between them.

The chain combines TRBV7-2 with TRBJ1-5, with 9 bases that match TRBD1. The V segment lost 0 bases and the J segment 7 bases; nucleotides outside the gene matches: 7. The CDR3 contains 16 residues. Germline V gene lookup returns CDR1 SGHTA and CDR2 FQGNSA. The CDR3 bases are TGTGCCAGCAGCTTAGCAGGGACAGGGACGGGCCAGCCCCAGCATTTT. Encoded protein: CASSLAGTGTGQPQHF.

This chain joins TRBV7-9 and TRBJ2-1, with D tentatively TRBD1 (5 bases). V lost 4 bases and J lost 7, with 14 bases in between. Germline V gene lookup returns CDR1 SEHNR and CDR2 FQNEAQ (reference sequence). The CDR3 is made up of 14 amino acids. The CDR3 region has the DNA TGTGCCAGCAGCTCAACGACAGTTGCTAATGAGCAGTTCTTC. It specifies CASSSTTVANEQFF.